The 2 T cell receptor beta chains below were found in one sample sequenced in a study of shared clonotypes between healthy human individuals. Naive CD8 cells were CD45RO-negative, positively selected for CCR7, excluding terminally differentiated effector memory CD45RA+ cells. Assay: immunoSEQ multiplex PCR; the TCRdb copy retains only in-frame clones and omits some. The repertoire holds roughly 2 million clones, with just under 95% as singletons. The sample was naive CD8+ T cells sorted from blood. The receptors originated from a man between 18 and 35 years old in good health.

This chain connects TRBV28 to TRBJ1-6; no clear D. The CDR3 has 16 residues. Trimming cost V 2 bases and J 10 bases, with 18 bases left between them. Germline assignment: CDR1 MDHEN and CDR2 SYDVKM. The DNA of the CDR3 is TGTGCCAGCAGTTTACTCGGGAGGGAAAGGGAATCACCCCTCCACTTT. This encodes CASSLLGRERESPLHF.

Concerning this clone: The identical CDR3 is also encoded by other nucleotide sequences in the sample. The chain has TRBV10-3 and TRBJ2-7; D remains unclear. The ends were cut back, 2 bases at V and 1 base at J, with 3 bases in the middle. Per germline, CDR1 ENHRY and CDR2 SYGVKD. The CDR3 extends over 12 amino acids. The CDR3 reads CAISEPSYEQYF. The CDR3 DNA follows: TGTGCCATCAGTGAGCCATCCTACGAGCAGTACTTC.